This T cell receptor (beta chain) was identified during a study of T cell changes during pregnancy in multiple sclerosis. The assay was immunoSEQ multiplex PCR, and TCRdb's table has in-frame clones only and misses some. Of tens of thousands of clones listed, more than 85% were seen once; the top ten hold 1.5% to 2%. Germline lookup yields CDR1 SGHTA and CDR2 FQGNSA. The CDR3 loop spans 16 amino acids. Trimming took off 3 bases at V and 4 bases at J, with 18 bases between the two ends. The sample consisted of CD4+ T cells from peripheral blood mononuclear cells, taken after pregnancy. The V gene is TRBV7-2, the J gene TRBJ2-5; possible D gene TRBD1, 5 bases. This TCR was sampled from a female donor in good health, enrolled as a control in a pregnancy study. The CDR3 DNA sequence: TGTGCCAGCAGCTTCGCGGTCGGGCAGGGCGGAGAGACCCAGTACTTC. This encodes CASSFAVGQGGETQYF.